The source of this T cell receptor beta chain is a study of T cell changes during pregnancy in multiple sclerosis. Germline V gives CDR1 SGDLS, CDR2 YYNGEE. The CDR3 extends over 14 amino acids. Trimming removed 4 bases from V and 5 bases from J, with 13 bases in between. Here immunoSEQ multiplex PCR was the method, and the copy in TCRdb shows in-frame clones only, minus some. The sample lists more than 25,000 clones; 80% to 90% were seen once. Sequences were derived from CD8+ T cells from peripheral blood mononuclear cells, sampled in the third trimester of pregnancy. The source of this sequence is a female donor with multiple sclerosis, enrolled in a pregnancy study. The J gene is TRBJ1-5, the V gene TRBV9, with D unresolved. In nucleotides, the CDR3 is TGTGCCAGCAGCAAAACCACCGGGGATCAGCCCCAGCATTTT. It specifies CASSKTTGDQPQHF.